The sequence of this T cell receptor beta chain was determined in a study of blood T cell repertoires in COVID-19. This table comes from immunoSEQ multiplex PCR, and its TCRdb copy is limited to in-frame clones, with some not included. This sample has tens of thousands of clones, with approximately 87% found just once. The CDR3 is 18 residues long. Germline-derived CDR1 and CDR2 are SGHRS and YFSETQ. The ends lost 3 bases at V and 3 bases at J; junction bases unmatched: 9. This sequence joins TRBV5-1 and TRBJ1-4; 12 bases match TRBD1. Input material: peripheral blood. The receptor comes from a human donor in a cohort sampled during active COVID-19. This CDR3 reads CASSYLPGQGAANEKLFF. CDR3 nucleotides: TGCGCCAGCAGCTACTTACCGGGACAGGGGGCGGCTAATGAAAAACTGTTTTTT.